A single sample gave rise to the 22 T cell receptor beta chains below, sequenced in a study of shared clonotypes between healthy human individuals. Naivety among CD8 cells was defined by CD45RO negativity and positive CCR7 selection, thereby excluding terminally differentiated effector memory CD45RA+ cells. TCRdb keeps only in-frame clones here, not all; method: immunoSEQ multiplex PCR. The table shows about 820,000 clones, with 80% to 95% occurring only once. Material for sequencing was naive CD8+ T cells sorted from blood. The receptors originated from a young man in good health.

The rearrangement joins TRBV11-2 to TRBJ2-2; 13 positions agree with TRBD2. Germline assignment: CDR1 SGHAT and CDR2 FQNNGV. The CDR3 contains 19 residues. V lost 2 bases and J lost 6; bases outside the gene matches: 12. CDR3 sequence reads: CASSLPHRTSGRRAGELFF. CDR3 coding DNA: TGTGCCAGCAGCTTACCTCACCGGACTAGCGGGAGAAGGGCCGGGGAGCTGTTTTTT.

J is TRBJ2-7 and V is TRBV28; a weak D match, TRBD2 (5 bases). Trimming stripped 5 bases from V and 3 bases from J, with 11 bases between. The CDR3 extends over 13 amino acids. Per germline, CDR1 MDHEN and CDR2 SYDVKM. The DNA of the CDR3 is TGTGCCAGCAGTGCCCCTACTAGCTACGAGCAGTACTTC. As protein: CASSAPTSYEQYF.

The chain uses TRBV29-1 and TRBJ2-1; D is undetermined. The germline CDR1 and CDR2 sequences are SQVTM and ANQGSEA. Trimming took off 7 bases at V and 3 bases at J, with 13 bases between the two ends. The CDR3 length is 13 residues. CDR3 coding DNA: TGCAGCGCTGTGGGGAAGAGCTACAATGAGCAGTTCTTC. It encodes CSAVGKSYNEQFF.

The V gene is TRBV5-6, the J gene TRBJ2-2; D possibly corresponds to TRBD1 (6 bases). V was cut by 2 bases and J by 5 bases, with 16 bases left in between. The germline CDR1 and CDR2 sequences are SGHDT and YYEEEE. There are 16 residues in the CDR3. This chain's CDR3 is CASSFGPGVQTGELFF. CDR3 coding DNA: TGTGCCAGCAGCTTTGGGCCAGGGGTACAGACCGGGGAGCTGTTTTTT. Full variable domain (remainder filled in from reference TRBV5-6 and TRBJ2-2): DAGVTQSPTHLIKTRGQQVTLRCSPKSGHDTVSWYQQALGQGPQFIFQYYEEEERQRGNFPDRFSGHQFPNYSSELNVNALLLGDSALYLCASSFGPGVQTGELFFGEGSRLTVL.

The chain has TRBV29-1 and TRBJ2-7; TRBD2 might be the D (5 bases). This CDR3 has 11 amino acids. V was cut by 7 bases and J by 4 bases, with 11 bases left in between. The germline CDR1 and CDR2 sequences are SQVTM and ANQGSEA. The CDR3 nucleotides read TGCAGCGGGAAAACTAGTTACGAGCAGTACTTC. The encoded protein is CSGKTSYEQYF.

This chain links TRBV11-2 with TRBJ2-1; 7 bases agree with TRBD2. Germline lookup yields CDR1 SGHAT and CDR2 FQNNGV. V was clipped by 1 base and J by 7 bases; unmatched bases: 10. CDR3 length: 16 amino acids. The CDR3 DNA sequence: TGTGCCAGCAGCTTAGCCCCAGGGAGGGGTAGTAATGAGCAGTTCTTC. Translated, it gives CASSLAPGRGSNEQFF.

CDR3 amino acids: CASSAGGEQPQHF. The CDR3 DNA sequence: TGTGCCAGCAGCGCAGGGGGAGAACAGCCCCAGCATTTT. The V gene is TRBV7-9, the J gene TRBJ1-5, with 7 bases fitting TRBD1. The V segment lost 5 bases and the J segment 7 bases; nucleotides outside the gene matches: 5. The CDR3 is 13 residues long. Looked up from germline, CDR1 is SEHNR and CDR2 is FQNEAQ (reference sequence).

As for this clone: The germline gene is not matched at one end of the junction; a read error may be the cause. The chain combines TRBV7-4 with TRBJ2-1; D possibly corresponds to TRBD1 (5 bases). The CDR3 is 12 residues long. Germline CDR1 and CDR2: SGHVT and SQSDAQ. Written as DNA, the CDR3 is TGTGCCAGCAGCTTCACTACGGTCAAAGGGGTCTTC. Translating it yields CASSFTTVKGVF. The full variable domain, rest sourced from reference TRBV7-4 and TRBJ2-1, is GAGVSQSPRYKVAKRGRDVALRCDSISGHVTLYWYRQTLGQGSEVLTYSQSDAQRDKSGRPSGRFSAERPERSVSTLKIQRTEQGDSAVYLCASSFTTVKGVFGPGTRLTVL.

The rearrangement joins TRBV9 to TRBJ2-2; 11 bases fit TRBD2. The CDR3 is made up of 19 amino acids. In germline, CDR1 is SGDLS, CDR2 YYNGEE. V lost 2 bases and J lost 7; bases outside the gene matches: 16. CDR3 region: CASSVGTDTSGRLNGELFF. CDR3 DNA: TGTGCCAGCAGCGTCGGGACAGATACTAGCGGGAGACTAAACGGGGAGCTGTTTTTT.

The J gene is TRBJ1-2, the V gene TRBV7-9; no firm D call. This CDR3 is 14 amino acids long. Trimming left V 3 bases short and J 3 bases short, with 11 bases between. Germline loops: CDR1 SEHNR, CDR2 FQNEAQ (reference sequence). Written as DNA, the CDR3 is TGTGCCAGCAGCTTCCACGGCGGAGACTATGGCTACACCTTC. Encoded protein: CASSFHGGDYGYTF.

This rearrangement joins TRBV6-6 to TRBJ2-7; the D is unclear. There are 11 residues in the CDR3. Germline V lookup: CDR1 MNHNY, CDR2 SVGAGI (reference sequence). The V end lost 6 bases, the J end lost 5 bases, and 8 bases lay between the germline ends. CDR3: CASSPSDEQYF. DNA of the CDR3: TGTGCCAGCAGCCCATCAGACGAGCAGTACTTC.

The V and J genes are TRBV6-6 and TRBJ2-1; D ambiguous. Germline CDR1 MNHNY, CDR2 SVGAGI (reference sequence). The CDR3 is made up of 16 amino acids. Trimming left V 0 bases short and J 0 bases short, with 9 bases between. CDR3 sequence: CASSYSGYSSYNEQFF. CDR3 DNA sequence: TGTGCCAGCAGTTACTCTGGGTATAGCTCCTACAATGAGCAGTTCTTC.

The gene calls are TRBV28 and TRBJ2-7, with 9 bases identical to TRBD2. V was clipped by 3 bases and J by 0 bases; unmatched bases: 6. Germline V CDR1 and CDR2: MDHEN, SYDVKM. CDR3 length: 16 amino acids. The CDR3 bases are TGTGCCAGCAGTTTCGGCGTTAGCGGGAGCTCCTACGAGCAGTACTTC. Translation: CASSFGVSGSSYEQYF.

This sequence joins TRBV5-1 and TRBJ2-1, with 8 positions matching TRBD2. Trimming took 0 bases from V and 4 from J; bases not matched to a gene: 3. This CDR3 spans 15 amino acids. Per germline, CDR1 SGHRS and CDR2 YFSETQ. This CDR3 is CASSLVSGEYNEQFF. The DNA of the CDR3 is TGCGCCAGCAGCTTGGTTAGCGGGGAGTACAATGAGCAGTTCTTC.

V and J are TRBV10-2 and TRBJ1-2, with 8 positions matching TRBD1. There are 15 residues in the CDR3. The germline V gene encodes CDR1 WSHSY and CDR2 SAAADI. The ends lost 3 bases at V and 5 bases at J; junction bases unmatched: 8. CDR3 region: CASSEFQGAWYGYTF. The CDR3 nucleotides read TGCGCCAGCAGTGAATTCCAGGGGGCATGGTATGGCTACACCTTC.

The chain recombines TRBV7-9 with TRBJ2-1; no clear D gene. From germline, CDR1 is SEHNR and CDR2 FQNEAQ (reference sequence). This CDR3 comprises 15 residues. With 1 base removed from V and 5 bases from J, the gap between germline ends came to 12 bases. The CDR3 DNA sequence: TGTGCCAGCAGCTTAGTTGTGCAGGAAAACAATGAGCAGTTCTTC. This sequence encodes CASSLVVQENNEQFF.

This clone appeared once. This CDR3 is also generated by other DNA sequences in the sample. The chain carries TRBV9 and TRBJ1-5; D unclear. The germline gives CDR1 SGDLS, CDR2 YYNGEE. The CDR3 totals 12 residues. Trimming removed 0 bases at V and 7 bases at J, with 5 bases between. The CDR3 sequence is CASSVDGQPQHF. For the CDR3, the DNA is TGTGCCAGCAGCGTAGACGGGCAGCCCCAGCATTTT.

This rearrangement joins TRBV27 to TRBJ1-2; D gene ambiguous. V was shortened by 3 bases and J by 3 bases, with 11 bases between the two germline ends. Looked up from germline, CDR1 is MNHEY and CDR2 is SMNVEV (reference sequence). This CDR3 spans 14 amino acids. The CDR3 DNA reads TGTGCCAGCAGTTTTTCTTCCTCATACTATGGCTACACCTTC. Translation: CASSFSSSYYGYTF.

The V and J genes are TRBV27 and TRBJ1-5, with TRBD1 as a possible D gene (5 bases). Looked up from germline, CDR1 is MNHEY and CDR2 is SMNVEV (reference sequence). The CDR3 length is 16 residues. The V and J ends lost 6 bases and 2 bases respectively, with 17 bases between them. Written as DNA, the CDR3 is TGTGCCAGCAGGATGACAGTCGGCGGGGGCAATCAGCCCCAGCATTTT. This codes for CASRMTVGGGNQPQHF.

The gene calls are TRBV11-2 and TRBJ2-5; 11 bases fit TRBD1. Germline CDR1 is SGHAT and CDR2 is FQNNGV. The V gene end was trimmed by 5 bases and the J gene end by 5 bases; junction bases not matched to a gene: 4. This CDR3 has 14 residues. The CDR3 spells CASSQDRGRETQYF. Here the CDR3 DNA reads TGTGCCAGCAGCCAGGACAGGGGGCGGGAGACCCAGTACTTC.

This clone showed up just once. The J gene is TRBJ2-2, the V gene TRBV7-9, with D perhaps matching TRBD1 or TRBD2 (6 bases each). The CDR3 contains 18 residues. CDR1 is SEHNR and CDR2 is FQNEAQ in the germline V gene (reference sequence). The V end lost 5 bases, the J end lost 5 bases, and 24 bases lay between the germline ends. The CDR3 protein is CASSHLKGAGDLTGELFF. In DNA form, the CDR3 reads TGTGCCAGCAGCCATCTAAAAGGGGCAGGGGACTTGACCGGGGAGCTGTTTTTT.

The CDR3 nucleotides are TGCGCCAGCAGCCAAGAGGATGGGAACACTGAAGCTTTCTTT. This sequence encodes CASSQEDGNTEAFF. The V and J genes are TRBV4-1 and TRBJ1-1; D unclear. Trimming took off 0 bases at V and 1 base at J, with 6 bases between the two ends. The V gene's germline CDR1 is MGHRA and CDR2 YSYEKL. CDR3 size: 14 residues.